This T cell receptor beta chain is from a study of T-cell memory formation after mild COVID-19. This clonotype was counted only a few times. CDR1 and CDR2 from the germline V gene are SGHTA and FQGNSA. This CDR3 contains 14 residues. V lost 4 bases, J lost 0 bases, and 9 bases lay in between. TCRdb analysed the 5' RACE reads with MiXCR anew, one entry per CDR3 protein. The sample holds roughly 50,000 distinct CDR3 sequences, 9.5% seen once. The material sequenced was PBMCs or a T cell subset sorted from them (not recorded which). V and J are TRBV7-2 and TRBJ2-5, with D uncertain. The receptor comes from a man aged 18-30 years who had mild COVID-19 (a few samples of this study predate the infection). Cell type and time point are not known. CDR3 protein: CASSYRYDQETQYF. The CDR3 DNA reads TGTGCCAGCAGCTACCGGTACGACCAAGAGACCCAGTACTTC.